The T cell receptor beta chain described here comes from a study of OX40 agonist ivuxolimab in advanced cancers. Sequenced by immunoSEQ multiplex PCR; TCRdb stores in-frame clones only, minus some. Counted here are about 22,000 clones, more than 70% occurring once; the ten biggest clones make up roughly a third. The CDR3 runs to 13 residues. Germline loops: CDR1 SNHLY, CDR2 FYNNEI. The material sequenced was CD4+ or CD8+ T cells sorted from blood, taken in a trial of the OX40 agonist ivuxolimab. This TCR was sampled from an adult with an advanced solid tumor such as melanoma, head and neck, liver or kidney cancer. The chain combines TRBV2 with TRBJ2-1; perhaps TRBD2 as D (5 bases). In DNA, the CDR3 is TGTAAAGCTGGAGAGGGATACTACAATGAGCAGTTCTTC. Encoded protein: CKAGEGYYNEQFF.